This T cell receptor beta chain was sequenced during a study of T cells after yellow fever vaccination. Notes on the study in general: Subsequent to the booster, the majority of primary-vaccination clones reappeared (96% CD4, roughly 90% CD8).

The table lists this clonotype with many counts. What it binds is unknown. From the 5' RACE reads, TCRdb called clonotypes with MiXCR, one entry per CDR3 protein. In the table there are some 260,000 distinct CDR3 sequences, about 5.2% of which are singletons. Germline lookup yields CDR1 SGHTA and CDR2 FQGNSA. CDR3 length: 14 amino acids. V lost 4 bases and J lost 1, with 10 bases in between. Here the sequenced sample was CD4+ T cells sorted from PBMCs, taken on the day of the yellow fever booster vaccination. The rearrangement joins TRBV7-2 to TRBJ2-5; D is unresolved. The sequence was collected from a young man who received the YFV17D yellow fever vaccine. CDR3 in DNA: TGTGCCAGCAGCTACTTCAGCCTCCAAGAGACCCAGTACTTC. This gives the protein CASSYFSLQETQYF.